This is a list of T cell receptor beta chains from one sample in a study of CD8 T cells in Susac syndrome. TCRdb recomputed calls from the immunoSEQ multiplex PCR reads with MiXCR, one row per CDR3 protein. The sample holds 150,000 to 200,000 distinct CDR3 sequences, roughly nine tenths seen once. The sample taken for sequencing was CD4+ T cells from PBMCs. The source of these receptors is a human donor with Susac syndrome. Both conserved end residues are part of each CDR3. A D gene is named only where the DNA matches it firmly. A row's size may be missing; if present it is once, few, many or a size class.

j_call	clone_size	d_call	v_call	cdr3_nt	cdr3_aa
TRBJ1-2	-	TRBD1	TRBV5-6	TGTGCCAGCAGCTGGGCGGGACAGCCTTATGGCTACACCTTC	CASSWAGQPYGYTF
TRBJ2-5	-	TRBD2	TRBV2	TGTGCCAGCAGTGCTGTAGCGGGGGGGGCGAGAACCCAGTACTTC	CASSAVAGGARTQYF
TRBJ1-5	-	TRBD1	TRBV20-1	TGCAGTGCTAGGAGACAGGGTGGGGGCAATCAGCCCCAGCATTTT	CSARRQGGGNQPQHF
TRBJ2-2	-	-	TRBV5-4	TGTGCCAGCAGCTTAAAAGCGGCGAACACCGGGGAGCTGTTTTTT	CASSLKAANTGELFF
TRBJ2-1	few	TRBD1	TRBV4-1	TGCGCCAGCAGCCAAGATGGGGACAGGGGCAATGAGCAGTTCTTC	CASSQDGDRGNEQFF
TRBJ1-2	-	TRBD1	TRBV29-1	TGCAGCGTACGGGACAGGGAAACTCATGGCTACACCTTC	CSVRDRETHGYTF
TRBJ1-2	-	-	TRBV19	TGTGCCAGTACTTGGGGCCAAAGCTATGGCTACACCTTC	CASTWGQSYGYTF
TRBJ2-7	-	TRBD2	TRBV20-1	TGCAGTGCTAGTGGGGGGGGACCACCTAAAAACTACGAGCAGTACTTC	CSASGGGPPKNYEQYF
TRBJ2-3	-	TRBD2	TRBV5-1	TGCGCCAGCAGCTTGGCTAGCGGGAGCCTAGATACGCAGTATTTT	CASSLASGSLDTQYF
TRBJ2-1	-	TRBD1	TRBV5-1	TGCGCCAGCGGGAGTCGGACAGGGGGCTCGGGTGAGCAGTTCTTC	CASGSRTGGSGEQFF
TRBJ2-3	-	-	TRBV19	TGTGCCAGTAGACGAAGGGTTGGGACAATATCGGATACGCAGTATTTT	CASRRRVGTISDTQYF
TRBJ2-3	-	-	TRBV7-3	TGTGCCAGCAGCCCCCAAACTACCACTAGCACAGATACGCAGTATTTT	CASSPQTTTSTDTQYF
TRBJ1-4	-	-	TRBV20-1	TGCAGTGCTAGAGTTAGGGGGTACGACGAAAAACTGTTTTTT	CSARVRGYDEKLFF
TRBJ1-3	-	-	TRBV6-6	TGTGCCAGCAGCTCAGGACAGTCTGGAAACACCATATATTTT	CASSSGQSGNTIYF
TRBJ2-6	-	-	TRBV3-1	TGTGCCAGCAGCCTTAAAGGCGGGGTCCCTAGCTCTGGGGCCAACGTCCTGACTTTC	CASSLKGGVPSSGANVLTF
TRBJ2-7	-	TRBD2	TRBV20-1	TGCAGTGCGCCAACTAGCGGGAGCTACGAGCAGTACTTC	CSAPTSGSYEQYF
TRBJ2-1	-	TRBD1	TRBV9	TGTGCCAGCAGCGCCTCCGGGACAGGGGTTTATGAGCAGTTCTTC	CASSASGTGVYEQFF
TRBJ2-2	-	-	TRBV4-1	TGCGCCAGCAGCCAAGAAGGGGGAAGAGGTCCCGGGGAGCTGTTTTTT	CASSQEGGRGPGELFF
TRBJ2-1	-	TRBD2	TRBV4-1	TGCGCCAGCAGTCCTTCGTCTAGCGGGAATTACAATGAGCAGTTCTTC	CASSPSSSGNYNEQFF
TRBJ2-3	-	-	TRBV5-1	TGCGCCAGCAGCTTGGCACCCGGGTTCCCAGATACGCAGTATTTT	CASSLAPGFPDTQYF
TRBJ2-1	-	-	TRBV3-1	TGTGCCAGCAGCCAAGTCCATCGGACCGTCTTACATGAGCAGTTCTTC	CASSQVHRTVLHEQFF
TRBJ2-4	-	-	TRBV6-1	TGTGCCAGCAGACGGGACGTAGACGCCAAAAACATTCAGTACTTC	CASRRDVDAKNIQYF
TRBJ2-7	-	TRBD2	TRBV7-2	TGTGCCAGCAGCTTAAGGGGAGGGGTCCTAACCTTCTACGAGCAGTACTTC	CASSLRGGVLTFYEQYF
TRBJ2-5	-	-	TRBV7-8	TGTGCCAGCAGCTTAGTAGGGTCCGAGGTGTTCCAGTACTTC	CASSLVGSEVFQYF
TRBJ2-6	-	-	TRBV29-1	TGCAGCGTGTGGCATACTGGGGCCAACGTCCTGACTTTC	CSVWHTGANVLTF
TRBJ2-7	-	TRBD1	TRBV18	TGTGCCAGCTTTGCCGGGACAGACTACGAGCAGTACTTC	CASFAGTDYEQYF
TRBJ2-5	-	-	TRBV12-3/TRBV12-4	TGTGCCAGCACCAGCAACCGACAGGTTTGGAAGACCCAGTACTTC	CASTSNRQVWKTQYF
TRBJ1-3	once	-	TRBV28	TGTGTAAGCAGTCCCGCCTCTGGAAACACCATATATTTT	CVSSPASGNTIYF
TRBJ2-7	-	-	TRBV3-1	TGTGCCAGCAGCCAAGAAGCACATAAGTCCGAGCAGTACTTC	CASSQEAHKSEQYF
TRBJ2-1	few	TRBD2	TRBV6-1	TGTGCCAGCAGTGAGGACGGGAGGCTTACCAATGAGCAGTTCTTC	CASSEDGRLTNEQFF
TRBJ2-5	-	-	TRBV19	TGTGCCAGTACCCCCGGGACTTCACGGGAGACCCAGTACTTC	CASTPGTSRETQYF
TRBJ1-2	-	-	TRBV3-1	TGTGCCAGCAGCCAAGACTCCTCGGGGGCCAGGACGCAATTTAACTATGGCTACACCTTC	CASSQDSSGARTQFNYGYTF
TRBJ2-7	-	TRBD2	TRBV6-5	TGTGCCAGCAGTTACCCAAATCTAGCGGAGCGGTCCTACGAGCAGTACTTC	CASSYPNLAERSYEQYF
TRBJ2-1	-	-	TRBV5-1	TGCGCCAGCAGCTTGACAGGAGAATCTGGTGAGCAGTTCTTC	CASSLTGESGEQFF
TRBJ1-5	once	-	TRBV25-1	TGTGCCAGCAGTGAATATGGGGGTAATCAGCCCCAGCATTTT	CASSEYGGNQPQHF
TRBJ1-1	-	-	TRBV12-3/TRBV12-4	TGTGCCAGCAGTTTAAGACCCAGGGCCGGGGCTTTCTTT	CASSLRPRAGAFF
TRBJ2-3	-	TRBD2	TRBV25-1	TGTGCCAGCAGCGAAGCCCTGGGACTAGTCGCAGATACGCAGTATTTT	CASSEALGLVADTQYF
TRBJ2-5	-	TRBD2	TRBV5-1	TGCGCCAGCAGCTCCTCTCTAGCGGGGAAACTGGGGGAGACCCAGTACTTC	CASSSSLAGKLGETQYF
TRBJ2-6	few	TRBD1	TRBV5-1	TGCGCCAGCAGCCAAAGCGGACAGGGGGCTACTGGGGCCAACGTCCTGACTTTC	CASSQSGQGATGANVLTF
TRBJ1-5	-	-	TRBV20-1	TGCAGTGCTACCTCGGACAGAAGCAATCAGCCCCAGCATTTT	CSATSDRSNQPQHF
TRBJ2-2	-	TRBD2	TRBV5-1	TGCGCCAGCAGGAACCTAGCGGGAGGTGACACCGGGGAGCTGTTTTTT	CASRNLAGGDTGELFF
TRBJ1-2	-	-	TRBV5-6	TGTGCCAGCAGCTTGGGGACAGTGATTATGGGCTACACCTTC	CASSLGTVIMGYTF
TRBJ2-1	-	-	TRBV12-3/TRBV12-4	TGTGCCAGCAGTCTATTCTACAATGAGCAGTTCTTC	CASSLFYNEQFF
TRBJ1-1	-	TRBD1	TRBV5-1	TGCGCCAGCAGCTTCGGGCAGGGGGCTGAGGCTTTCTTT	CASSFGQGAEAFF
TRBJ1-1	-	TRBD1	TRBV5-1	TGCGCCAGCAGCTGGGGGACAGGGGGCAACACTGAAGCTTTCTTT	CASSWGTGGNTEAFF